Following are 27 T cell receptor beta chains from one sample sequenced in a study of metastatic and nonmetastatic thyroid tumors. Ahead of thyroid surgery, no patient had received treatment of any kind. TCRdb reassembled clones from the PCR reads with MiXCR. The sample has roughly 59,000 clones; about a sixth are singletons. The sequenced material came from blood. The receptors were gathered from a male donor with papillary thyroid cancer or a benign thyroid nodule (not recorded which). Some clones in this sample may be carry-over from other donors' samples.

Remarks on this clone: A clone one base away is much larger, so this may be a read error. V is TRBV9 and J is TRBJ2-3; 10 nucleotides align to TRBD2. The CDR3 has 16 amino acids. CDR1 and CDR2 from the germline V gene are SGDLS and YYNGEE. The CDR3 reads CASSTQSSGSTDTQYF. The CDR3 nucleotides read TGTGCCAGCAGCACCCAATCTAGCGGGAGCACGGATACGCAGTATTTT.

This clone was observed many times. The chain has TRBV29-1 and TRBJ2-1; D is unresolved. The CDR3 is 12 amino acids. Germline lookup yields CDR1 SQVTM and CDR2 ANQGSEA. Trimming pared 0 bases from V and 8 bases from J, leaving 8 bases between. The CDR3 DNA sequence: TGCAGCGTTGAAGATAGGGAAGATGAGCAGTTCTTC. Translated, it gives CSVEDREDEQFF.

This clone has just a few counts. V is TRBV9 and J is TRBJ2-5, with D hard to call. The CDR3 sequence is 14 residues long. Germline CDR1 reads SGDLS; CDR2 reads YYNGEE. Trimming removed 4 bases at V and 2 bases at J, with 12 bases between. The CDR3 DNA sequence: TGTGCCAGCAGCCCTACCTCAACGCAAGAGACCCAGTACTTC. Encoded protein: CASSPTSTQETQYF.

The chain links TRBV30 to TRBJ1-2; D remains ambiguous. The ends were cut back, 8 bases at V and 0 bases at J, with 10 bases in the middle. The CDR3 extends over 12 amino acids. Germline V gene sequence: CDR1 GTSNPN, CDR2 SVGIG (reference sequence). This CDR3 is CAGRGANYGYTF. DNA of the CDR3: TGTGCCGGGCGTGGGGCTAACTATGGCTACACCTTC.

The genes are TRBV3-1 and TRBJ1-5; D gene unclear. CDR1 LGHDT and CDR2 YNNKEL come from the germline V gene (reference sequence). V shed 6 bases and J shed 6 bases, with 21 bases lying between them. CDR3 length: 16 amino acids. The CDR3 sequence: CASSQSGRGIGQPQHF. In nucleotides, the CDR3 is TGTGCCAGCAGTCAAAGTGGTCGAGGGATCGGTCAGCCCCAGCATTTT.

This clone was picked up many times. The J gene is TRBJ2-4, the V gene TRBV28; D may be TRBD2 (7 bases). CDR1 is MDHEN and CDR2 is SYDVKM in the germline V gene. V dropped 3 bases and J dropped 7 bases, with 19 bases sitting between them. The CDR3 totals 16 residues. CDR3 in DNA: TGTGCCAGCAGTTTTCTCTGGGGGGGGCAAGGTAACATTCAGTACTTC. Its protein is CASSFLWGGQGNIQYF.

This clone was seen ten or more times. The chain is built from TRBV19 and TRBJ2-4; TRBD2 is a possible D gene (5 bases). Trimming removed 5 bases at V and 2 bases at J, with 10 bases between. This CDR3 has 14 residues. Germline V CDR1 and CDR2: LNHDA, SQIVND (reference sequence). As DNA, the CDR3 is TGTGCCAGTAGTCATCTAGCTTCCAAAAACATTCAGTACTTC. Its protein product is CASSHLASKNIQYF.

This clone was recorded many times. The sample has other DNA sequences that encode this CDR3 too. J is TRBJ2-3 and V is TRBV7-2, with D perhaps matching TRBD2 (5 bases). V shed 5 bases and J shed 2 bases, with 11 bases lying between them. Germline CDR1 and CDR2: SGHTA and FQGNSA. There are 14 residues in the CDR3. CDR3 sequence: CASSLTRDTDTQYF. The CDR3 bases are TGTGCCAGCAGCCTCACTAGAGACACAGATACGCAGTATTTT. Full variable domain (outside the CDR3, taken from reference TRBV7-2 and TRBJ2-3): GAGVSQSPSNKVTEKGKDVELRCDPISGHTALYWYRQSLGQGLEFLIYFQGNSAPDKSGLPSDRFSAERTGGSVSTLTIQRTQQEDSAVYLCASSLTRDTDTQYFGPGTRLTVL.

This clone was recorded many times. The chain has TRBV3-1 and TRBJ1-4, with 10 nucleotides matching TRBD1. The CDR3 is 17 residues long. From germline, CDR1 is LGHDT and CDR2 YNNKEL (reference sequence). Trimming removed 0 bases from V and 10 bases from J; junction bases left unmatched: 11. The CDR3: CASSQEFVTGGLAKLFF. In DNA form, the CDR3 reads TGTGCCAGCAGCCAAGAGTTTGTGACAGGGGGCCTCGCAAAACTGTTTTTT.

The chain is built from TRBV28 and TRBJ2-5, with TRBD1 matching 9 bases. Germline CDR1 MDHEN, CDR2 SYDVKM. CDR3 length equals 16 residues. The ends lost 6 bases at V and 5 bases at J; junction bases unmatched: 13. CDR3 sequence (DNA): TGTGCCAGCAGGGCTCTGGGACAGGGTATGATGGAGACCCAGTACTTC. Its protein is CASRALGQGMMETQYF.

This clone was seen at least ten times. The chain couples TRBV20-1 to TRBJ1-5; perhaps TRBD1 as D (6 bases). Looked up from germline, CDR1 is DFQATT and CDR2 is SNEGSKA (reference sequence). The CDR3 length is 14 residues. V was trimmed by 6 bases and J by 4 bases, leaving 16 bases between them. Written as DNA, the CDR3 is TGCAGTGCGCGCCCCCGGGACACTAATCAGCCCCAGCATTTT. It codes for CSARPRDTNQPQHF.

This chain uses TRBV18 with TRBJ1-3; no clear D gene. Trimming pared 4 bases from V and 0 bases from J, leaving 10 bases between. The CDR3 spans 15 residues. Germline CDR1 is KGHSH and CDR2 is LQKENI. CDR3 loop: CASSLGSPSGNTIYF. CDR3 DNA: TGTGCCAGCTCACTAGGCAGTCCCTCTGGAAACACCATATATTTT.

The J gene is TRBJ1-5, the V gene TRBV6-1, with D hard to call. Germline-derived CDR1 and CDR2 are MNHNS and SASEGT. The CDR3 contains 16 residues. Trimming removed 1 base at V and 1 base at J, with 11 bases between. The CDR3 DNA follows: TGTGCCAGCAGTGAAGGGCTTATATGGAGCAATCAGCCCCAGCATTTT. Protein sequence: CASSEGLIWSNQPQHF.

This clone came up many times. The rearrangement uses TRBV14 and TRBJ2-3; 14 nucleotides match TRBD2. The length of the CDR3 is 18 residues. Trimming cost V 4 bases and J 3 bases; bases outside gene matches: 9. Germline V gives CDR1 SGHDN, CDR2 FVKESK. CDR3 in amino acids: CASSLGLAGEWKTDTQYF. The CDR3 DNA reads TGTGCCAGCAGCCTGGGACTAGCGGGGGAGTGGAAAACAGATACGCAGTATTTT.

The V and J genes are TRBV11-2 and TRBJ2-5, with TRBD1 matching over 9 bases. Germline V lookup: CDR1 SGHAT, CDR2 FQNNGV. Trimming removed 5 bases from V and 0 bases from J; junction bases left unmatched: 19. The CDR3 sequence is 20 residues long. Written as DNA, the CDR3 is TGTGCCAGCAGCGTGACCGGGACAGGGTTTTATTGCAGGCACCAAGAGACCCAGTACTTC. It yields the protein CASSVTGTGFYCRHQETQYF.

This clone appeared many times. The chain employs TRBV28 and TRBJ2-5; D is possibly TRBD1 (5 bases). Per the germline V gene, CDR1 is MDHEN and CDR2 is SYDVKM. The CDR3 loop spans 14 amino acids. Between the trimmed V and J ends, which lost 5 bases and 1 base, there was a span of 11 bases. The CDR3 here is CASSVPGIQETQYF. DNA of the CDR3: TGTGCCAGCAGTGTCCCAGGGATCCAAGAGACCCAGTACTTC. Supplemented by reference TRBV28 and TRBJ2-5, the full variable domain reads DVKVTQSSRYLVKRTGEKVFLECVQDMDHENMFWYRQDPGLGLRLIYFSYDVKMKEKGDIPEGYSVSREKKERFSLILESASTNQTSMYLCASSVPGIQETQYFGPGTRLLVL.

The sample holds many counts of this clone. The chain uses TRBV7-3 and TRBJ2-1; D might be TRBD1 (6 bases). Germline values: CDR1 SGHTA, CDR2 FQGTGA. V was clipped by 5 bases and J by 5 bases, with 13 bases between them. This CDR3 contains 14 residues. The chain's CDR3 is CASSPNRDNNEQFF. Here the CDR3 DNA reads TGTGCCAGCAGCCCAAACCGGGACAACAATGAGCAGTTCTTC.

This clone has at least ten counts. This CDR3 is CASSPLGQTNEKLFF. CDR3 in DNA: TGTGCCAGCAGCCCTTTGGGACAGACGAATGAAAAACTGTTTTTT. J is TRBJ1-4 and V is TRBV5-5, with TRBD1 matching 7 bases. This CDR3 has 15 residues. J gave up 5 bases and V 4 bases, and 8 bases lay outside the gene matches. Looked up from germline, CDR1 is SGHKS and CDR2 is YYEKEE (reference sequence).

This clone has ten or more counts. The chain is built from TRBV20-1 and TRBJ2-7; TRBD1 matches at 7 bases. Germline V gene sequence: CDR1 DFQATT, CDR2 SNEGSKA (reference sequence). The length of the CDR3 is 13 residues. V trimming: 0 bases; J trimming: 7 bases; junction bases outside the gene matches: 6. CDR3 in DNA: TGCAGTGCTAGAGATGGACAGGCCCGGGAGCAGTACGTC. The encoded protein is CSARDGQAREQYV.

The table lists this clone with many counts. V is TRBV5-1 and J is TRBJ2-5; D remains unclear. Germline V CDR1 and CDR2: SGHRS, YFSETQ. The CDR3 runs to 14 residues. The ends were cut back, 3 bases at V and 4 bases at J, with 13 bases in the middle. Written as DNA, the CDR3 is TGCGCCAGCAGCTCGGTGTCGTTAGGAGAGACCCAGTACTTC. Translated, it gives CASSSVSLGETQYF. The variable domain in full, completed from reference TRBV5-1 and TRBJ2-5, reads KAGVTQTPRYLIKTRGQQVTLSCSPISGHRSVSWYQQTPGQGLQFLFEYFSETQRNKGNFPGRFSGRQFSNSRSEMNVSTLELGDSALYLCASSSVSLGETQYFGPGTRLLVL.

Note on this clone: A single base separates this from a much larger clone, so it may be a read error. This same CDR3 is encoded by further DNA sequences in the sample. This rearrangement joins TRBV5-1 to TRBJ2-7; D is uncertain. Trimming cost V 0 bases and J 4 bases, with 11 bases left between them. The CDR3 consists of 14 residues. CDR1 and CDR2 from the germline V gene are SGHRS and YFSETQ. The CDR3 bases are TGCGCCAGCAGCTTGGCTGGCCGTGGATACGAGCAGTACGTC. It encodes CASSLAGRGYEQYV.

At least ten counts were recorded for this clone. The chain links TRBV18 to TRBJ1-5, with unresolved D. Trimming pared 6 bases from V and 0 bases from J, leaving 15 bases between. The CDR3 length is 16 residues. The germline gives CDR1 KGHSH, CDR2 LQKENI. The CDR3 region has the DNA TGTGCCAGCTCCCGAAGTAAGACGGATAGCAATCAGCCCCAGCATTTT. The encoded protein is CASSRSKTDSNQPQHF.

This clone was counted a few times. The V gene is TRBV27, the J gene TRBJ2-7; D remains ambiguous. With 4 bases removed from V and 6 bases from J, the gap between germline ends came to 13 bases. Germline V gene lookup returns CDR1 MNHEY and CDR2 SMNVEV (reference sequence). CDR3 size: 13 residues. CDR3 in DNA: TGTGCCAGCAGTTATAGTCGCACCTTCGAGCAGTACTTC. It codes for CASSYSRTFEQYF.

Comments on this clone: A much larger clone lies a single base off, so this may be a read error. The chain couples TRBV3-1 to TRBJ1-1; 7 nucleotides align to TRBD1. Trimming cost V 0 bases and J 3 bases; bases outside gene matches: 4. Germline CDR1 and CDR2: LGHDT and YNNKEL (reference sequence). The CDR3 is 15 residues long. CDR3 sequence: CASSQDKGADTEAFF. The CDR3 DNA is TGTGCCAGCAGCCAAGATAAGGGGGCGGACACTGAAGCTTTCTTT.

A remark on this clone: A read error may produce the germline difference seen at one junction end. The chain joins TRBV9 to TRBJ2-3, with D perhaps matching TRBD2 (5 bases). Germline CDR1 reads SGDLS; CDR2 reads YYNGEE. The CDR3 totals 17 residues. This CDR3 is CASSVAPPGIGTYTQYF. For the CDR3, the DNA is TGTGCCAGCAGCGTAGCCCCTCCGGGGATTGGCACATATACGCAGTATTTT.

This clone showed up many times. The chain joins TRBV27 to TRBJ1-5; 7 nucleotides align to TRBD1. Trimming at V came to 5 bases and at J to 7 bases, leaving 8 bases not matched to a gene. The CDR3 has 14 amino acids. From germline, CDR1 is MNHEY and CDR2 SMNVEV (reference sequence). The CDR3 loop reads CASSQGPGGQPQHF. DNA for the CDR3: TGTGCCAGCAGTCAGGGGCCAGGGGGGCAGCCCCAGCATTTT.

This clone appeared many times. The chain carries TRBV11-2 and TRBJ2-6, with D possibly being TRBD1 (5 bases). Trimming shortened V by 1 base and J by 1 base, and 11 bases separated the two germline ends. CDR3 length: 17 amino acids. The V gene's germline CDR1 is SGHAT and CDR2 FQNNGV. CDR3 in amino acids: CASSLVSGASGANVLTF. The CDR3 DNA reads TGTGCCAGCAGCTTAGTAAGTGGGGCGTCTGGGGCCAACGTCCTGACTTTC. Filled out from reference TRBV11-2 and TRBJ2-6, the complete variable domain reads EAGVAQSPRYKIIEKRQSVAFWCNPISGHATLYWYQQILGQGPKLLIQFQNNGVVDDSQLPKDRFSAERLKGVDSTLKIQPAKLEDSAVYLCASSLVSGASGANVLTFGAGSRLTVL.